This T cell receptor (beta chain) is from a study of cytomegalovirus exposure and HLA in healthy donors. About the research overall: An earlier analysis found some 120 million unique TCR beta sequences from roughly 170 million T cells.

The V gene's germline CDR1 is SNHLY and CDR2 FYNNEI. V dropped 3 bases and J dropped 3; count of bases not matched to a gene: 16. CDR3 length equals 18 residues. With 60 Vbeta and 13 Jbeta primers, the PCR was carried out. Measured with immunoSEQ multiplex PCR; TCRdb has only the in-frame clones, and not every one. Of 110,000 to 150,000 clones in the sample, 65% to 85% were seen once. The source is a male donor in good health and CMV-seronegative. Sequencing was performed on PBMCs. This chain connects TRBV2 to TRBJ1-1; 7 nucleotides line up with TRBD1. The CDR3 nucleotides are TGTGCCAGCAGTGACTCGATTGGGGACAGTTGGAAGGACACTGAAGCTTTCTTT. This translates into CASSDSIGDSWKDTEAFF.